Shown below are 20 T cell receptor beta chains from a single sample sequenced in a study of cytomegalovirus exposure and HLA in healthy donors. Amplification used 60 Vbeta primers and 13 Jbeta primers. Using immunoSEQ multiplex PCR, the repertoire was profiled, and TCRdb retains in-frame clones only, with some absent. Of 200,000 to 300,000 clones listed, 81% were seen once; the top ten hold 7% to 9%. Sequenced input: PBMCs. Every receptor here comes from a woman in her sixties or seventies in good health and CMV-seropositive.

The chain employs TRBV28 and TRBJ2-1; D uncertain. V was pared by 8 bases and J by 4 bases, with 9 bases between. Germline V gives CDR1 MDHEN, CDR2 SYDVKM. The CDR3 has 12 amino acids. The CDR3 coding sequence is TGTGCCAGCGGTAGGAGATACAATGAGCAGTTCTTC. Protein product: CASGRRYNEQFF. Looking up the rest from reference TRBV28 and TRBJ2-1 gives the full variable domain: DVKVTQSSRYLVKRTGEKVFLECVQDMDHENMFWYRQDPGLGLRLIYFSYDVKMKEKGDIPEGYSVSREKKERFSLILESASTNQTSMYLCASGRRYNEQFFGPGTRLTVL.

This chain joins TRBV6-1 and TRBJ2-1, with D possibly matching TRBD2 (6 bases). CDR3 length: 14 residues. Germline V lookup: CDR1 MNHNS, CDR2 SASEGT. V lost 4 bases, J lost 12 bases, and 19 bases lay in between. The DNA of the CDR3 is TGTGCCAGCAGTGCCCAAGGAGGAGTGGGGGGGCAGTTCTTC. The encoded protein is CASSAQGGVGGQFF.

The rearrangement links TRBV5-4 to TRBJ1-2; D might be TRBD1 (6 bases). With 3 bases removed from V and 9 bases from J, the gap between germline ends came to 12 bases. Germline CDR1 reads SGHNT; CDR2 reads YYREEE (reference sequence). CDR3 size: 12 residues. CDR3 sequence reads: CASSYKGDSYTF. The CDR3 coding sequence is TGTGCCAGCAGCTACAAAGGGGACAGCTACACCTTC. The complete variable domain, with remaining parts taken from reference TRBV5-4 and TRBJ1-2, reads ETGVTQSPTHLIKTRGQQVTLRCSSQSGHNTVSWYQQALGQGPQFIFQYYREEENGRGNFPPRFSGLQFPNYSSELNVNALELDDSALYLCASSYKGDSYTFGSGTRLTVV.

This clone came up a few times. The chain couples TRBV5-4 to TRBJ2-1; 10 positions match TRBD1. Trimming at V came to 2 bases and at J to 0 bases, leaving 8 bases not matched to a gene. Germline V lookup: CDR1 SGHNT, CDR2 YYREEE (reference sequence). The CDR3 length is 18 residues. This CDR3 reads CASSFRQGALSSYNEQFF. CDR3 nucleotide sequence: TGTGCCAGCAGCTTCCGACAGGGGGCCCTGAGCTCCTACAATGAGCAGTTCTTC.

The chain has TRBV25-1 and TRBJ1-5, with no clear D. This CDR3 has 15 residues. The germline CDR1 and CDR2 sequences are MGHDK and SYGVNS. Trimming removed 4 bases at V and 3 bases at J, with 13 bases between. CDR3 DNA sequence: TGTGCCAGCAGTGCGACCGGGATACACAATCAGCCCCAGCATTTT. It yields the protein CASSATGIHNQPQHF.

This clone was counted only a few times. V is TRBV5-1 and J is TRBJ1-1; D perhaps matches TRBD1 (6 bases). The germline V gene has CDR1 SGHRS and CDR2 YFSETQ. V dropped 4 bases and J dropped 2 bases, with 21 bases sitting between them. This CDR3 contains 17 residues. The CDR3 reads CASSPNGGAWLNTEAFF. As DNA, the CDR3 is TGCGCCAGCAGCCCGAACGGGGGGGCTTGGCTAAACACTGAAGCTTTCTTT.

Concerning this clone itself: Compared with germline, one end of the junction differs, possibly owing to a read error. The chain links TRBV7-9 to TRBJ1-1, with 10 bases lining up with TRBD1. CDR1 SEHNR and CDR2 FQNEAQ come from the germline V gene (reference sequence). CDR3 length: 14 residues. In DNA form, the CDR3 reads TGTTCCAGCAGCTTACCCCAAGGGACAGGGGACGCTTTCTTT. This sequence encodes CSSSLPQGTGDAFF.

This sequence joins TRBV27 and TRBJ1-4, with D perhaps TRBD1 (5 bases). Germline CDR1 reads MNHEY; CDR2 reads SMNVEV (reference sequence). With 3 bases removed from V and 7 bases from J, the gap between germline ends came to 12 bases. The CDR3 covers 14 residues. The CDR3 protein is CASSFYQGSEKLFF. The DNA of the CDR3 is TGTGCCAGCAGTTTTTATCAGGGTAGTGAAAAACTGTTTTTT.

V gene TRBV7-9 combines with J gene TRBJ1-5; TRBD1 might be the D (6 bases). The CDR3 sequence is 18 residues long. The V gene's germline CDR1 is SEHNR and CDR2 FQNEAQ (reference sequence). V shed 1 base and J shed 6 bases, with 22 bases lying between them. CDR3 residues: CASSLGGVAGAHIQPQHF. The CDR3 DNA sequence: TGTGCCAGCAGCTTAGGGGGGGTGGCGGGGGCGCATATTCAGCCCCAGCATTTT.

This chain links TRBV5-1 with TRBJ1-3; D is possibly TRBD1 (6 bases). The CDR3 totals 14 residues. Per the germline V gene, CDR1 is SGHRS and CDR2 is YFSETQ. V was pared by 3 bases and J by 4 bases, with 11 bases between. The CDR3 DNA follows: TGCGCCAGCAGCTCGGGGACAATAGGAAACACCATATATTTT. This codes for CASSSGTIGNTIYF.

The CDR3 nucleotides read TGTGCCAGCCGGGGACAGGGGAAGTGGGGCACCTTC. Encoded protein: CASRGQGKWGTF. The chain employs TRBV6-6 and TRBJ1-2; 10 bases map to TRBD1. Germline CDR1 and CDR2: MNHNY and SVGAGI (reference sequence). The CDR3 has 12 residues. The V segment lost 8 bases and the J segment 13 bases; nucleotides outside the gene matches: 10.

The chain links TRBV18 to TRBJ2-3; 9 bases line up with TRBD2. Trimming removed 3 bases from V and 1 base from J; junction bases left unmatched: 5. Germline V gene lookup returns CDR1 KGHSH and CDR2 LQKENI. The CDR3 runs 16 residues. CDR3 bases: TGTGCCAGCTCACCCCCCCGCGGGAGGGGCACAGATACGCAGTATTTT. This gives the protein CASSPPRGRGTDTQYF.

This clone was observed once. The CDR3 DNA reads TGTGCCAGCAGCCAGCGGGAATACAATGAGCAGTTCTTC. Protein: CASSQREYNEQFF. V and J are TRBV7-7 and TRBJ2-1; TRBD2 aligns across 7 bases. This CDR3 spans 13 amino acids. Trimming took 5 bases from V and 4 from J; bases not matched to a gene: 2. Looked up from germline, CDR1 is SSHAT and CDR2 is FNYEAQ (reference sequence). The whole variable domain, remainder taken from reference TRBV7-7 and TRBJ2-1, is GAGVSQSPRYKVTKRGQDVTLRCDPISSHATLYWYQQALGQGPEFLTYFNYEAQPDKSGLPSDRFSAERPEGSISTLTIQRTEQRDSAMYRCASSQREYNEQFFGPGTRLTVL.

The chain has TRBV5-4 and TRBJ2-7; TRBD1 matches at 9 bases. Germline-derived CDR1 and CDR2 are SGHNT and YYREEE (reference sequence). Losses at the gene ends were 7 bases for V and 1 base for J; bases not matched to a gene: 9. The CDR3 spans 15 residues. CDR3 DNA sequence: TGTGCCAGCGGCCGACAGGGGGGCAAGTCCTACGAGCAGTACTTC. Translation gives CASGRQGGKSYEQYF.

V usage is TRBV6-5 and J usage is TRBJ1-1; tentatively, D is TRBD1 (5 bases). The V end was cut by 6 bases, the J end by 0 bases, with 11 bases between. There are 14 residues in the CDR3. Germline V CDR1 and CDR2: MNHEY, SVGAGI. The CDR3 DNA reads TGTGCCAGCAGCAGGGAACTATTGAACACTGAAGCTTTCTTT. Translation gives CASSRELLNTEAFF.

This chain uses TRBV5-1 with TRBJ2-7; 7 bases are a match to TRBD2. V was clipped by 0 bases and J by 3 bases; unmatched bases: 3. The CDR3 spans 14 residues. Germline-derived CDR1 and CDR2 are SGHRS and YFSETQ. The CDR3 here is CASSLGGRFYEQYF. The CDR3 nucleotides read TGCGCCAGCAGCTTGGGCGGGAGATTCTACGAGCAGTACTTC.

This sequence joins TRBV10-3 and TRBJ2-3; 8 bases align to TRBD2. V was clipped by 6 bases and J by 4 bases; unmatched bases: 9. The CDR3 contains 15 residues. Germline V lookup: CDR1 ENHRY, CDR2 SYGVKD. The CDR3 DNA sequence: TGTGCCATCAGAAGATATAGCGGGAAATCAGATACGCAGTATTTT. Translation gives CAIRRYSGKSDTQYF.

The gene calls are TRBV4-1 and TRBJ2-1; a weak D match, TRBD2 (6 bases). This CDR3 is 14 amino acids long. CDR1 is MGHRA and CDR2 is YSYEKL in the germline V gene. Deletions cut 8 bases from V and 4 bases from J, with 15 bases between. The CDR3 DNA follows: TGCGCCAGCCGGGACTTTTCGGCATACAATGAGCAGTTCTTC. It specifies CASRDFSAYNEQFF.

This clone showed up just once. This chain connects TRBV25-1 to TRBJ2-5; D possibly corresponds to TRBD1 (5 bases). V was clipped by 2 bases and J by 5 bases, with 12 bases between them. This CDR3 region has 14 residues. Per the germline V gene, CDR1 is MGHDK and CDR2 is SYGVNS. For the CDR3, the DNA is TGTGCCAGCAGTGAAGAAGGGTCAGGGGAGACCCAGTACTTC. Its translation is CASSEEGSGETQYF.

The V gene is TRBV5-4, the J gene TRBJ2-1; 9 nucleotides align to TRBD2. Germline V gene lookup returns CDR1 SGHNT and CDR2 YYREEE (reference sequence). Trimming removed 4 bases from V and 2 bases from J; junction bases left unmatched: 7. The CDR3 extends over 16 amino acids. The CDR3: CASSLPSGNAYNEQFF. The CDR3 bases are TGTGCCAGCAGCCTCCCTAGCGGGAACGCCTACAATGAGCAGTTCTTC.